This TCR beta chain was recovered during a study of blood T cell repertoires in COVID-19 (dated by TCRdb to the early 2020s). Context from the whole study: Samples covering the acute and convalescent phases of COVID-19 were provided by collaborators in the United States, Italy and Spain. The prospective study material was composed of cDNA or gDNA derived from T cells, B-cell-depleted T cells, or PBMCs. The dataset comprised deeply sampled blood TCRbeta repertoires from subjects exposed to, actively infected with, or recovered from COVID-19. A freely available public database, intended as a resource for researchers studying the immune response to SARS-CoV-2, is where the repertoires were released. Samples came from the ongoing ImmuneRACE study (first 160 participants) plus 1,254 subjects from 6 global collaborators. The sample metadata nearly always contained a de-identified subject ID, COVID-19 status, age in years and sex. HLA class I and class II types, where available, came from metadata supplied by the sample provider rather than from assay-based typing. What the study reported, not specific to this receptor: The amount of clinical and demographic metadata varied by source and participant and was provided uncurated.

In the case of this clone: Its antigen remains unidentified. No much larger clonotype is one base removed from it; base qualities were not supplied.

TCRbeta CDR3 regions were amplified from genomic DNA using the immunoSEQ Assay, a bias-controlled multiplex PCR. As for the authors' bioinformatics: The number of nucleated cells in each sample was estimated by amplification of reference gene primers within the assay. Sequence reads were collapsed and filtered to measure the absolute abundance of every unique TCRbeta CDR3 rearrangement. Productive Simpson clonality was computed per sample as the square root of Simpson's diversity index over productive rearrangements. TCRdb obtained this table from immuneACCESS and retained in-frame rearrangements with V and J assigned. These tables miss some clones; where compared with another copy, unresolved V genes account for less than half of the shortfall, and the remainder is unexplained. V and J calls and clone size are those listed in that table; D and trimming were worked out from the DNA. This sample comprises around 260,000 clones, approximately 80% of them detected only once. The leading ten clones occupy under 5.5% of the sample.

Whole blood was collected in K2EDTA tubes by collaborating institutions according to the institutions' own protocols. For TCRbeta analysis, collaborators shipped samples in one of three forms: frozen whole blood, isolated PBMCs, or DNA extracted from either of those sample types. CDR1 and CDR2, per the germline V gene, are SNHLY and FYNNEI. Here V drops 7 bases and J drops 3 bases, and the junction holds 9 bases not matched to any gene. From its cysteine to its phenylalanine, the CDR3 spans 15 amino acids. Of the read, only the CDR3 DNA is kept; its 45 bases are in frame from base 1. Here the chain combines TRBV2 and TRBJ2-1, and TRBD1 aligns with 7 junction nucleotides. The sample consisted of peripheral blood. The clonotype originates from a man aged 55-75 years with acute or convalescent COVID-19. CDR3 protein: CASIRDSMIYNEQFF. Here is the DNA: TGTGCCAGCATTCGGGACAGTATGATCTACAATGAGCAGTTCTTC. With the portions outside the CDR3 filled from the reference TRBV2 and TRBJ2-1 genes, the complete variable region becomes EPEVTQTPSHQVTQMGQEVILRCVPISNHLYFYWYRQILGQKVEFLVSFYNNEISEKSEIFDDQFSVERPDGSNFTLKIRSTKLEDSAMYFCASIRDSMIYNEQFFGPGTRLTVL.